A selection of T cell receptor beta chains follows, all from one sample in a study of long-term antiretroviral therapy in people with HIV. Assay used: immunoSEQ multiplex PCR; TCRdb lists only in-frame clones, some missing. The table has approximately 16,000 clones, about four fifths seen once. The sample was unsorted PBMCs, taken 3.2 years after starting antiretroviral therapy. The receptor set was obtained from a woman aged 40 to 50 with HIV. Both conserved end residues are part of each CDR3.

CDR3aa: CASSQAMGQPQHF; j_gene: TRBJ1-5; v_gene: TRBV4-1
CDR3aa: CASSSQGANQPQHF; j_gene: TRBJ1-5; v_gene: TRBV6-1
CDR3aa: CASSLEAFQETQYF; j_gene: TRBJ2-5; v_gene: TRBV5-4
CDR3aa: CASSIRTGTSTDTQYF; j_gene: TRBJ2-3; v_gene: TRBV5-6
CDR3aa: CATSILAGGRETQYF; j_gene: TRBJ2-5; v_gene: TRBV15
CDR3aa: CAWIGQRISSNTEAFF; j_gene: TRBJ1-1; v_gene: TRBV30
CDR3aa: CASSLGTPTEAFF; j_gene: TRBJ1-1; v_gene: TRBV27
CDR3aa: CAWSLAGSSGELFF; j_gene: TRBJ2-2; v_gene: TRBV30
CDR3aa: CASSVGTEANEKLFF; j_gene: TRBJ1-4; v_gene: TRBV9
CDR3aa: CAWSVGIVGQPQHF; j_gene: TRBJ1-5; v_gene: TRBV30
CDR3aa: CASSQTGASNEKLFF; j_gene: TRBJ1-4; v_gene: TRBV18
CDR3aa: CSVVPGRADEQFF; j_gene: TRBJ2-1; v_gene: TRBV29-1
CDR3aa: CAISVDTYYGYTF; j_gene: TRBJ1-2; v_gene: TRBV10-3
CDR3aa: CASSYETEKAFF; j_gene: TRBJ1-1; v_gene: TRBV7-9
CDR3aa: CASSPQGGPMNTEAFF; j_gene: TRBJ1-1; v_gene: TRBV18
CDR3aa: CASSVQTANTEAFF; j_gene: TRBJ1-1; v_gene: TRBV7-8
CDR3aa: CAIRDGQLNQPQHF; j_gene: TRBJ1-5; v_gene: TRBV10-3
CDR3aa: CASSRDLGGYGYTF; j_gene: TRBJ1-2; v_gene: TRBV5-4
CDR3aa: CASSEQESSYEQYF; j_gene: TRBJ2-7; v_gene: TRBV6-5
CDR3aa: CASSPPSQVLGEQYF; j_gene: TRBJ2-7; v_gene: TRBV18
CDR3aa: CSVEDQTPTSYNEQFF; j_gene: TRBJ2-1; v_gene: TRBV29-1
CDR3aa: CAWSEGRSYTF; j_gene: TRBJ1-2; v_gene: TRBV30
CDR3aa: CASSPSSGQLSGYTF; j_gene: TRBJ1-2; v_gene: TRBV18
CDR3aa: CASSSGGRGRDMRTDTQYF; j_gene: TRBJ2-3; v_gene: TRBV5-6
CDR3aa: CASSLENSPEQFF; j_gene: TRBJ2-1; v_gene: TRBV7-7
CDR3aa: CASSLAGGPTDTQYF; j_gene: TRBJ2-3; v_gene: TRBV7-9
CDR3aa: CASSLFARGQNIQYF; j_gene: TRBJ2-4; v_gene: TRBV5-6
CDR3aa: CASSRGIGEKLFF; j_gene: TRBJ1-4; v_gene: TRBV25-1
CDR3aa: CASSTAQKDGYTF; j_gene: TRBJ1-2; v_gene: TRBV19
CDR3aa: CSVDWGLNYGYTF; j_gene: TRBJ1-2; v_gene: TRBV29-1
CDR3aa: CASSLIQGALGSGYTF; j_gene: TRBJ1-2; v_gene: TRBV7-2
CDR3aa: CASSEWREETQYF; j_gene: TRBJ2-5; v_gene: TRBV10-2
CDR3aa: CAWSQTYRNQPQHF; j_gene: TRBJ1-5; v_gene: TRBV30
CDR3aa: CAISETGAYYGYTF; j_gene: TRBJ1-2; v_gene: TRBV10-3
CDR3aa: CASSPPGTSGANEQFF; j_gene: TRBJ2-1; v_gene: TRBV13
CDR3aa: CAWAPRAAQPQHF; j_gene: TRBJ1-5; v_gene: TRBV30
CDR3aa: CASSLTRSYEQFF; j_gene: TRBJ2-1; v_gene: TRBV7-9
CDR3aa: CASSPSPGTHGYTF; j_gene: TRBJ1-2; v_gene: TRBV27
CDR3aa: CASRRAGSTDTQYF; j_gene: TRBJ2-3; v_gene: TRBV5-1
CDR3aa: CASSSTGTIGGYTF; j_gene: TRBJ1-2; v_gene: TRBV7-2
CDR3aa: CASSLEGGQNTEAFF; j_gene: TRBJ1-1; v_gene: TRBV5-1
CDR3aa: CASMGTDSKTGELFF; j_gene: TRBJ2-2; v_gene: TRBV7-9
CDR3aa: CASTSIRTGDEKLFF; j_gene: TRBJ1-4; v_gene: TRBV6-1
CDR3aa: CASSLGGSGNSPLHF; j_gene: TRBJ1-6; v_gene: TRBV5-1
CDR3aa: CASSLARVYEQYF; j_gene: TRBJ2-7; v_gene: TRBV7-2
CDR3aa: CASSLRFGQISYEQYF; j_gene: TRBJ2-7; v_gene: TRBV11-2